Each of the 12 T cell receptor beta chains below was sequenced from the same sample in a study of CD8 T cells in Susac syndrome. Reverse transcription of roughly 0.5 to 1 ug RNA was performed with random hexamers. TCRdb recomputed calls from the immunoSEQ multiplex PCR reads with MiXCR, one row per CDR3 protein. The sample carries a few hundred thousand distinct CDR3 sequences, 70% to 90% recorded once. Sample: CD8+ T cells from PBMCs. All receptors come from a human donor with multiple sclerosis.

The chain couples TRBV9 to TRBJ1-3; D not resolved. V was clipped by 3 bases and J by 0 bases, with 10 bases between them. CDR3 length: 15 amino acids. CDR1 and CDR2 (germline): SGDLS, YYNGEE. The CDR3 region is CASSADGSSGNTIYF. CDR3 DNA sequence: TGTGCCAGCAGCGCTGACGGGAGCTCTGGAAACACCATATATTTT.

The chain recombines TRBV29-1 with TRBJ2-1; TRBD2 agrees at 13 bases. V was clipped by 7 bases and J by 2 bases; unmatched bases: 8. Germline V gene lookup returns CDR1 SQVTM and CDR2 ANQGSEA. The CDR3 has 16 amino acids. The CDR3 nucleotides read TGCAGCGGCGCCGGACTAGCGGGAGTCACCTACAATGAGCAGTTCTTC. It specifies CSGAGLAGVTYNEQFF.

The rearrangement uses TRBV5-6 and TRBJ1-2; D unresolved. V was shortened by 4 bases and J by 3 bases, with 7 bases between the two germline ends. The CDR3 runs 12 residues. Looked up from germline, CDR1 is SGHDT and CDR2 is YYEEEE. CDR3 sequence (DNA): TGTGCCAGCAGCGGCGCGGACTATGGCTACACCTTC. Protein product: CASSGADYGYTF.

The CDR3 coding sequence is TGTGCCACCAGACCACTAGAGGGAAACATTCAGTACTTC. Its protein is CATRPLEGNIQYF. The rearrangement joins TRBV15 to TRBJ2-4, with a tentative D call TRBD2 (5 bases). The CDR3 runs to 13 residues. Trimming cost V 6 bases and J 6 bases, with 12 bases left between them. CDR1 and CDR2 from the germline V gene are LNHNV and YYDKDF (reference sequence).

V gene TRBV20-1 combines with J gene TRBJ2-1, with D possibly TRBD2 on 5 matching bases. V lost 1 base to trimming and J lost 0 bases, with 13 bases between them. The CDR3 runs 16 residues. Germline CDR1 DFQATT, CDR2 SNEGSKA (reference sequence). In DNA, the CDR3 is TGCAGTGCTAGAGCGCTGATAGCGCCCTCCTACAATGAGCAGTTCTTC. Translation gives CSARALIAPSYNEQFF.

This chain's CDR3 is CASSLYGSTDTQYF. CDR3 nucleotide sequence: TGTGCCAGCAGTTTATACGGTAGCACAGATACGCAGTATTTT. The chain employs TRBV27 and TRBJ2-3; D call uncertain. Germline V gene lookup returns CDR1 MNHEY and CDR2 SMNVEV (reference sequence). Trimming removed 1 base at V and 0 bases at J, with 5 bases between. This CDR3 is built from 14 residues.

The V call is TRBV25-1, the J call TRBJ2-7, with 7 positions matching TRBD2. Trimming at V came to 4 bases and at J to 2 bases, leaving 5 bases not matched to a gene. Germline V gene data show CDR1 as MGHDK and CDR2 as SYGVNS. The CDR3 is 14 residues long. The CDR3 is CASSAAGPTYEQYF. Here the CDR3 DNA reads TGTGCCAGCAGTGCAGCGGGACCAACCTACGAGCAGTACTTC.

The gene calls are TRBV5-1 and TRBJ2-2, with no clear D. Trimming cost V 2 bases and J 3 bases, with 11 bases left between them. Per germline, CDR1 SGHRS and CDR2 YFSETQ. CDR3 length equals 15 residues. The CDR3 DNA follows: TGCGCCAGCAGCTTTTTGAGGAGTGACACCGGGGAGCTGTTTTTT. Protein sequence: CASSFLRSDTGELFF. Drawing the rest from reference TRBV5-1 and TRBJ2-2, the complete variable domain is KAGVTQTPRYLIKTRGQQVTLSCSPISGHRSVSWYQQTPGQGLQFLFEYFSETQRNKGNFPGRFSGRQFSNSRSEMNVSTLELGDSALYLCASSFLRSDTGELFFGEGSRLTVL.

The DNA for the CDR3 is TGCGCCAGCAGCGCGGCGACAGGGAAGAGCCACGAGCAGTACTTC. Amino acid sequence: CASSAATGKSHEQYF. This chain joins TRBV5-1 and TRBJ2-7; 7 bases agree with TRBD1. V trimming: 4 bases; J trimming: 5 bases; junction bases outside the gene matches: 12. CDR3 size: 15 residues. Germline loops: CDR1 SGHRS, CDR2 YFSETQ.

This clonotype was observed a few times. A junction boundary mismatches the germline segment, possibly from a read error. The chain's CDR3 is CASSYSHEQYF. CDR3 DNA: TGTGCCAGCAGTTACTCCCACGAGCAGTACTTC. The J gene is TRBJ2-7, the V gene TRBV6-5; the D is unclear. The CDR3 is made up of 11 amino acids. Germline V gene lookup returns CDR1 MNHEY and CDR2 SVGAGI.

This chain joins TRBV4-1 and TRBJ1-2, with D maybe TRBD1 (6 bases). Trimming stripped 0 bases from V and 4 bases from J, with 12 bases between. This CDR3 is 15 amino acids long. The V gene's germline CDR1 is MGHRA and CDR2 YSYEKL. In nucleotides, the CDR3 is TGCGCCAGCAGCCAAGATATTTCAGGGGCCTATGGCTACACCTTC. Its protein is CASSQDISGAYGYTF.

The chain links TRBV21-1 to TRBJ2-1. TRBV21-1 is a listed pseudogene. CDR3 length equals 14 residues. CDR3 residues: CASSKGRWGNEQFF. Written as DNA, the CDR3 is TGTGCCAGCAGCAAAGGTCGATGGGGCAATGAGCAGTTCTTC.